The TCR beta chain described here comes from a study of blood T cell repertoires in COVID-19. Overall study context: Both acute and convalescent COVID-19 samples were obtained from the United States, Italy and Spain.

The V gene lost 1 base and the J gene lost 4 bases, with 5 bases spanning the gap. The CDR3 runs to 12 residues. Germline values: CDR1 MDHEN, CDR2 SYDVKM. Using immunoSEQ multiplex PCR, the repertoire was profiled, and TCRdb retains in-frame clones only, with some absent. The table lists around 100,000 clones, more than 80% of them singletons. This receptor was identified in a man aged 60 to 75 with acute or convalescent COVID-19. Source material: peripheral blood. V and J are TRBV28 and TRBJ2-7; D is undetermined. CDR3 DNA: TGTGCCAGCAGTTTATCCGGGTACGAGCAGTACGTC. Translation gives CASSLSGYEQYV.